This T cell receptor (beta chain) was sequenced for a study of technical replicates of blood from a few donors. The table came from immunoSEQ multiplex PCR; TCRdb's copy has only in-frame clones and leaves some out. Of 60,000 to 85,000 clones listed, 90% to 95% are singletons. This clone has only a few counts. V lost 10 bases and J 5 bases, leaving 15 bases between the germline ends. In germline, CDR1 is ENHRY, CDR2 SYGVKD. This CDR3 spans 13 amino acids. This TCR derives from a human donor in good health. This chain connects TRBV10-3 to TRBJ1-5, with a possible D match to TRBD1 (5 bases). The sequenced material came from T cells isolated from PBMCs. CDR3 in amino acids: CATQRGEDQPQHF. The CDR3 DNA sequence: TGTGCCACCCAACGAGGGGAGGATCAGCCCCAGCATTTT.